This T cell receptor (beta chain) was sequenced in a study of T cell responses to AZD1222 COVID-19 vaccine. Study outcomes and limitations: The repertoires were collected only after the peak T cell response. Nearly half of unique spike-specific TCRs reportedly avoided B.1.351 and B.1.1.7 mutated regions. Donors, mostly white British, included more females; clonal diversity was possibly underestimated. Spike-specific TCR depth and breadth grew after two AZD1222 doses.

Per the germline V gene, CDR1 is MNHEY and CDR2 is SVGAGI. V was clipped by 4 bases and J by 8 bases; unmatched bases: 9. The CDR3 loop spans 15 amino acids. The assay was immunoSEQ multiplex PCR, and TCRdb's table has in-frame clones only and misses some. The sample contains about 130,000 clones, about 90% of which appear only once. Concerning this clone: Its antigen is unidentified.

This clonotype was sampled from an adult in good health. The chain uses TRBV6-5 and TRBJ1-4; 8 nucleotides agree with TRBD1. Here the sequenced sample was peripheral blood, taken on day 0 of AZD1222 vaccination. The CDR3 DNA reads TGTGCCAGCAGTTCCCCTAGGACAGGGTACGAAAAACTGTTTTTT. Amino acid sequence: CASSSPRTGYEKLFF.